The 15 T cell receptor beta chains below all came from one sample that was sequenced in a study of T cell repertoires in cytomegalovirus infection (dated by TCRdb to about 2019). Sequenced using an Illumina HiSeq 1500. In-frame beta chains were kept once TCRdb had trimmed the public reads at Q25 with fastp and called clones with MiXCR. Identical CDR3 proteins give one entry, which carries the most common genes and DNA. The sample table lists 350,000 to 500,000 distinct CDR3 sequences, about a third of them with a count of one. Of the sample, around 15% is held by the ten largest clones. Material: PBMCs. The receptor source for this set is a human donor in good health (CMV status not recorded). Some clones in this sample may be carry-over from other donors' samples.

A few counts support this clonotype. This sequence joins TRBV2 and TRBJ1-1, with 7 bases lining up with TRBD1. V lost 6 bases to trimming and J lost 2 bases; unmatched junction nucleotides: 9. The CDR3 covers 15 residues. CDR1 SNHLY and CDR2 FYNNEI come from the germline V gene. The CDR3 loop reads CASRGGRQGNTEAFF. Here the CDR3 DNA reads TGTGCCAGCAGAGGGGGGAGACAGGGCAACACTGAAGCTTTCTTT.

The chain joins TRBV19 to TRBJ1-5, with D maybe TRBD1 (5 bases). V lost 7 bases to trimming and J lost 2 bases, with 15 bases between them. The germline CDR1 and CDR2 sequences are LNHDA and SQIVND (reference sequence). CDR3 size: 15 residues. The CDR3 is CASTPWGERNQPQHF. CDR3 in DNA: TGTGCCAGTACCCCCTGGGGCGAGCGCAATCAGCCCCAGCATTTT.

This clonotype was seen more than once but under ten times. V usage is TRBV25-1 and J usage is TRBJ2-7; D ambiguous. This CDR3 is built from 15 residues. Germline lookup yields CDR1 MGHDK and CDR2 SYGVNS. V gave up 6 bases and J gave up 2 bases, with 17 bases separating them. CDR3 coding DNA: TGTGCCAGCAGCCCGAGCCAGGACGTACCCTACGAGCAGTACTTC. Translating it yields CASSPSQDVPYEQYF.

This chain links TRBV4-3 with TRBJ2-7; D gene unclear. In germline, CDR1 is LGHNA, CDR2 YSLEER. This CDR3 spans 14 amino acids. Trimming cost V 3 bases and J 6 bases, with 15 bases left between them. The CDR3 protein is CASSHGPGLGEQYF. The CDR3 DNA sequence: TGCGCCAGCAGCCATGGACCGGGTCTTGGCGAGCAGTACTTC.

V usage is TRBV20-1 and J usage is TRBJ1-3; no reliable D call. Germline CDR1 DFQATT, CDR2 SNEGSKA (reference sequence). Trimming took off 1 base at V and 0 bases at J, with 19 bases between the two ends. The CDR3 consists of 18 residues. The CDR3 DNA reads as TGCAGTGCTAGAGCGGTATTGGGCAGTACTTTCTCTGGAAACACCATATATTTT. Amino acids: CSARAVLGSTFSGNTIYF.

The chain joins TRBV2 to TRBJ1-6, with D possibly being TRBD1 (5 bases). This CDR3 contains 13 residues. Germline V CDR1 and CDR2: SNHLY, FYNNEI. Trimming took 1 base from V and 8 from J, leaving 6 bases between them. The DNA of the CDR3 is TGTGCCAGCAGTGAAGGGGGCTATTCACCCCTCCACTTT. Translating gives CASSEGGYSPLHF.

The genes are TRBV7-9 and TRBJ1-5, with D possibly matching TRBD1 (5 bases). Germline V gene sequence: CDR1 SEHNR, CDR2 FQNEAQ (reference sequence). Trimming removed 6 bases from V and 9 bases from J, with 15 bases in between. There are 13 residues in the CDR3. The CDR3 DNA reads TGTGCCAGCAGGGGGGACCCCCGGGGGCCCCAGCATTTT. This codes for CASRGDPRGPQHF.

The CDR3 loop is CASSETSGQGNQPQHF. CDR3 nucleotides: TGTGCCAGCAGTGAAACATCAGGACAGGGCAATCAGCCCCAGCATTTT. The chain couples TRBV2 to TRBJ1-5; 7 positions agree with TRBD1. The germline V gene encodes CDR1 SNHLY and CDR2 FYNNEI. Losses at the gene ends were 2 bases for V and 2 bases for J; bases not matched to a gene: 6. This CDR3 comprises 16 residues.

This clonotype showed up just a few times. This sequence joins TRBV4-3 and TRBJ2-5; 9 nucleotides line up with TRBD1. The length of the CDR3 is 16 residues. Germline CDR1 LGHNA, CDR2 YSLEER. The ends lost 0 bases at V and 4 bases at J; junction bases unmatched: 6. The CDR3 reads CASSQDTQGAGETQYF. The CDR3 bases are TGCGCCAGCAGCCAAGATACACAGGGGGCAGGAGAGACCCAGTACTTC.

The chain's CDR3 is CASTWNRVNTGELFF. The CDR3 bases are TGTGCCAGCACTTGGAACAGGGTGAACACCGGGGAGCTGTTTTTT. The V and J genes are TRBV6-6 and TRBJ2-2; D possibly corresponds to TRBD1 (6 bases). The V and J ends lost 7 bases and 1 base respectively, with 13 bases between them. The length of the CDR3 is 15 residues. CDR1 and CDR2 (germline): MNHNY, SVGAGI (reference sequence).

This clonotype appeared many times. The chain combines TRBV7-2 with TRBJ1-2; 7 bases line up with TRBD1. The CDR3 extends over 13 amino acids. Germline V gene data show CDR1 as SGHTA and CDR2 as FQGNSA. V lost 6 bases to trimming and J lost 8 bases; unmatched junction nucleotides: 9. The CDR3 protein is CASRVQGRGGYTF. In DNA form, the CDR3 reads TGTGCCAGCAGGGTACAGGGGCGTGGGGGCTACACCTTC.

This clonotype was observed many times. The chain recombines TRBV7-2 with TRBJ2-7; TRBD2 is a possible D gene (6 bases). Germline values: CDR1 SGHTA, CDR2 FQGNSA. The CDR3 is 14 residues long. Trimming took 6 bases from V and 6 from J, leaving 18 bases between them. The CDR3 loop reads CASRSQDYGGEQYF. Here the CDR3 DNA reads TGTGCCAGCAGGTCGCAGGACTATGGAGGCGAGCAGTACTTC.

There are a few counts of this clonotype. The chain recombines TRBV7-9 with TRBJ2-7; perhaps TRBD2 as D (5 bases). The CDR3 extends over 15 amino acids. V lost 7 bases, J lost 0 bases, and 16 bases lay in between. Germline-derived CDR1 and CDR2 are SEHNR and FQNEAQ (reference sequence). The CDR3 here is CASNSDLAASYEQYF. In DNA, the CDR3 is TGTGCCAGCAATTCAGACCTAGCCGCCTCCTACGAGCAGTACTTC.

At least ten counts were recorded for this clonotype. This chain uses TRBV7-2 with TRBJ1-1; 7 nucleotides agree with TRBD1. With 1 base clipped from V and 8 bases from J, the junction kept 19 bases outside the gene matches. The CDR3 spans 18 residues. Germline assignment: CDR1 SGHTA and CDR2 FQGNSA. The CDR3 region is CASSLVASLGPRTGEAFF. The CDR3 DNA follows: TGTGCCAGCAGCTTAGTAGCCTCCTTAGGCCCTCGGACAGGCGAAGCTTTCTTT.

In this sample, this clonotype turned up a few times. The CDR3 is CASTSLRRASRETQYF. The CDR3 region has the DNA TGTGCCAGCACCAGCCTTAGACGAGCGAGTCGGGAGACCCAGTACTTC. The chain uses TRBV28 and TRBJ2-5; D not resolved. Looked up from germline, CDR1 is MDHEN and CDR2 is SYDVKM. V was clipped by 7 bases and J by 5 bases, with 23 bases between them. This CDR3 is 16 amino acids long. The entire variable domain, with the rest obtained from reference TRBV28 and TRBJ2-5, is as follows: DVKVTQSSRYLVKRTGEKVFLECVQDMDHENMFWYRQDPGLGLRLIYFSYDVKMKEKGDIPEGYSVSREKKERFSLILESASTNQTSMYLCASTSLRRASRETQYFGPGTRLLVL.